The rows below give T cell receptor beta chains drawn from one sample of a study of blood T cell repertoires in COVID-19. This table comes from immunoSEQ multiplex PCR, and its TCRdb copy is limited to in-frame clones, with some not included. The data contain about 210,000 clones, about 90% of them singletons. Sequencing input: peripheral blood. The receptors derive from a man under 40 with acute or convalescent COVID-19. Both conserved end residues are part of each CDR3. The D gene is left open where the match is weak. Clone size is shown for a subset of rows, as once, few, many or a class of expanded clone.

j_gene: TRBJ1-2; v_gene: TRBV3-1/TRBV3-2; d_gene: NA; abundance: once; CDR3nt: TGTGCCAGCAGCCAAGAGGTCGGCATACGGGGACTCTATGGCTACACCTTC; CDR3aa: CASSQEVGIRGLYGYTF
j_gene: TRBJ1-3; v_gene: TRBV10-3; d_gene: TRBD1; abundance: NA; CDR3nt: TGTGCCATCAGTGAGTCGGGACAGGGTAGAAACACCATATATTTT; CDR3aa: CAISESGQGRNTIYF
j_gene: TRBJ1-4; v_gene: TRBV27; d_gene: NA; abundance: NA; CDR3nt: TGTGCCAGCAGTCCGTTTGGGAGGGGCAGGTCTAATGAAAAACTGTTTTTT; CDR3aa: CASSPFGRGRSNEKLFF
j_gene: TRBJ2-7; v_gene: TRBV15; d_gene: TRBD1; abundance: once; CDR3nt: TGTGCCACCAGGGGACAGCGGACCTCCTACGAGCAGTACTTC; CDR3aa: CATRGQRTSYEQYF
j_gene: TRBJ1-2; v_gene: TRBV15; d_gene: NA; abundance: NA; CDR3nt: TGTGCCACCGCCCTCTCCATGCGGAACTATGGCTACACCTTC; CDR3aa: CATALSMRNYGYTF
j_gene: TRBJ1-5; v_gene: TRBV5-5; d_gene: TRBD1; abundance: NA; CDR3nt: TGTGCCAGCAGCTTTCTCCCGGGACAGCCCAATCAGCCCCAGCATTTT; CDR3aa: CASSFLPGQPNQPQHF
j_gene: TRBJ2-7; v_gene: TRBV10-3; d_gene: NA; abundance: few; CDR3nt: TGTGCCACCGAGGACAGAACAAGGTCACCCGAGCAGTACTTC; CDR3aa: CATEDRTRSPEQYF
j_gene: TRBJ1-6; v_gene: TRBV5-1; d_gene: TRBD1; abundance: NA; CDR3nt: TGCGCCAGCAGCGTGAATGGGGGACAGGGGACTTCACCCCTCCACTTT; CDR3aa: CASSVNGGQGTSPLHF
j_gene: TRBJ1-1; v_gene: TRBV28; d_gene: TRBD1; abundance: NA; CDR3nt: TGTGCCAGCAGTTTAATCCGGACAGGGATTCCTGGGTTT; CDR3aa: CASSLIRTGIPGF
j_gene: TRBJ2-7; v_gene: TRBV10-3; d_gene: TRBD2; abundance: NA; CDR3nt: TGTGCCACTTCAGCGGGAGCCAGGGGAGAGCAGTACTTC; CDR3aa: CATSAGARGEQYF
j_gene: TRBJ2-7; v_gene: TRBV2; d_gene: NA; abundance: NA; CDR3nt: TGTGCCACCAGGGGCTCCACCTACGAGCAGTACTTC; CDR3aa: CATRGSTYEQYF
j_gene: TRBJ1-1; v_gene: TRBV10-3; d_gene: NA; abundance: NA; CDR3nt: TGTGCCACGCGGACAGACCTGAACACTGAAGCTTTCTTT; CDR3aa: CATRTDLNTEAFF
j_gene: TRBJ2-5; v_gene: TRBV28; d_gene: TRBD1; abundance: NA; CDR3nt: TGTGCCAGCAGACAGGGGGCTTTAGAGACCCAGTACTTC; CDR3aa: CASRQGALETQYF
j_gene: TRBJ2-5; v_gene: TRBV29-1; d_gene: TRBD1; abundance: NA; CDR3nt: TGCAGCGTACGACAGGGAGAAGAGACCCAGTACTTC; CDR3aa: CSVRQGEETQYF
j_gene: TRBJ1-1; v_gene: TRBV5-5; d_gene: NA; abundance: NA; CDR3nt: TGTGCCAGCAGCTTGGCCGCGGGCAGGGGAAAAGCTTTCTTT; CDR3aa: CASSLAAGRGKAFF
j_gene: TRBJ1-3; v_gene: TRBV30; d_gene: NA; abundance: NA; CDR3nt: TGTGCCTGGAGTGGAGGGTATCTCTCTGGAAACACCATATATTTT; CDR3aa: CAWSGGYLSGNTIYF
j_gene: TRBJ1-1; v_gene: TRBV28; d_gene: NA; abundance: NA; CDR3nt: TGTGCCAGCAGTCCCCCAGTTGTCACTGAAGCTTTCTTT; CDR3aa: CASSPPVVTEAFF
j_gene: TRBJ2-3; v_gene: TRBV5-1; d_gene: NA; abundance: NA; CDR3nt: TGCGCCAGCAGCTTGACAGCTCTCACAGATACGCAGTATTTT; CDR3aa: CASSLTALTDTQYF
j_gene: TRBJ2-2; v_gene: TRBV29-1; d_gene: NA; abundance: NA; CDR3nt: TGCAGCGCTCACTTGGCCTCGATGGGGGGCACCGGGGAGCTGTTTTTT; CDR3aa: CSAHLASMGGTGELFF
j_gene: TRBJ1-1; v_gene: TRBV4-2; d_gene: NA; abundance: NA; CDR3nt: TGTGCCAGCAGCCGGGAAGGGGGTACTGAAGCTTTCTTT; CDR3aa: CASSREGGTEAFF
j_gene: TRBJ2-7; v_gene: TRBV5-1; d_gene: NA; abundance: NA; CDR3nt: TGCGCCAGCAGCTTGGTATCGGGCGAGCAGTACTTC; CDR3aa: CASSLVSGEQYF
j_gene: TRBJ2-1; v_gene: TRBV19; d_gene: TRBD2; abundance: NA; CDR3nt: TGTGCCAGTAGTCCCAGAGCGGGGGCGGTCGCGAATGAGCAGTTCTTC; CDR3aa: CASSPRAGAVANEQFF
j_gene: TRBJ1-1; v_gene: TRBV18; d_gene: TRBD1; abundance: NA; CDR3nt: TGTGCCAGCTCACCACGATCGACAGGGTCGAACACTGAAGCTTTCTTT; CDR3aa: CASSPRSTGSNTEAFF
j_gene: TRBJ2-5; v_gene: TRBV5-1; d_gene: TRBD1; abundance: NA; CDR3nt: TGCGCCAGCAGAGAACAGGGGGCTGGGGAGACCCAGTACTTC; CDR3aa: CASREQGAGETQYF
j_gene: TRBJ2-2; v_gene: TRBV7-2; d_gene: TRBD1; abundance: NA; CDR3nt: TGTGCCAGCAGCTCTTATATTGTAACAGGGGGACCCGGGGAGCTGTTTTTT; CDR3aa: CASSSYIVTGGPGELFF
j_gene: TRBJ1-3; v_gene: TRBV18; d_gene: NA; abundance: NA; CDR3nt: TGTGCCAGCTCACCGGCGGACACCATATATTTT; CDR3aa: CASSPADTIYF
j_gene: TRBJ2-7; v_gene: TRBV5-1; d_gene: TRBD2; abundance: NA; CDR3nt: TGCGCCAGCAGCTTGGATCTAGCGGGGGGGTCCTACGAGCAGTACTTC; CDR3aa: CASSLDLAGGSYEQYF
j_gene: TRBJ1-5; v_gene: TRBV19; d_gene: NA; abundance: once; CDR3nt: TGTGCCAGTAATCAGGGACTCAATCAGCCCCAGCATTTT; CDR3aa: CASNQGLNQPQHF
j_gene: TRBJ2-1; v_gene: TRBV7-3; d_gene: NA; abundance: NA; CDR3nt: TGTGCCAGCAGCCGGGACACCATAAATGAGCAGTTCTTC; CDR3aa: CASSRDTINEQFF
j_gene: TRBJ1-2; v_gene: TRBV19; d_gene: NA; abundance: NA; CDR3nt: TGTGCCAGTAGTATAGATCTATCCTCCCGCTATGGCTACACCTTC; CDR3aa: CASSIDLSSRYGYTF
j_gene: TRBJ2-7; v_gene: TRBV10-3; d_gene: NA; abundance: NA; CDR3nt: TGTGCCATCCAGGGATCATCTCCCGATTACGAGCAGTACTTC; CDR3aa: CAIQGSSPDYEQYF
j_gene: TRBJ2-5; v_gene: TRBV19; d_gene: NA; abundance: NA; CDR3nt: TGTGCCAGTAGTATGGTCCCAGAACAAGAGACCCAGTACTTC; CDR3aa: CASSMVPEQETQYF
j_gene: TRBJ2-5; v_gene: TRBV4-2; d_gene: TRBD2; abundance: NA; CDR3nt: TGTGCCAGCAGCCAAGATGCAGCGGGAGGGGGGGAGACCCAGTACTTC; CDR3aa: CASSQDAAGGGETQYF
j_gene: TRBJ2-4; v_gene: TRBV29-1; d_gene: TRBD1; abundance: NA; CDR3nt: TGCAGCGTTGAAACAGGGGTAGCCAAAAACATTCAGTACTTC; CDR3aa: CSVETGVAKNIQYF
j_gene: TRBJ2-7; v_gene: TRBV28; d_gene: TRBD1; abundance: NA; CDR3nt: TGTGCCAGCAGTGCGACAGGGCCCTCTTACGAGCAGTACTTC; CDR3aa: CASSATGPSYEQYF
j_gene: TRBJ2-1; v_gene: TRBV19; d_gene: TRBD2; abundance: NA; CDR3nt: TGTGCCAGTAGTCCGAGCGGGAGTCCGTCCAATGAGCAGTTCTTC; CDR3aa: CASSPSGSPSNEQFF
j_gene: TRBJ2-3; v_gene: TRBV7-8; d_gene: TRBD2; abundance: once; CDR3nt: TGTGCCAGCAGCTTAGTGGCGGGGGGCTCTAGCACAGATACGCAGTATTTT; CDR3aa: CASSLVAGGSSTDTQYF
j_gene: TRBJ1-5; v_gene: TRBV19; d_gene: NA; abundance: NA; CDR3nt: TGTGCCAGTAGTATACTCCAGGGTTTATATCAGCCCCAGCATTTT; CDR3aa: CASSILQGLYQPQHF
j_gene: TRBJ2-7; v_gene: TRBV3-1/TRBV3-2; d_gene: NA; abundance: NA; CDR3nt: TGTGCCAGCAGCCGGGCAGGGCCCTCCTACGAGCAGTACTTC; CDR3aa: CASSRAGPSYEQYF
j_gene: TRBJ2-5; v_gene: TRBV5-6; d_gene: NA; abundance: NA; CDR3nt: TGTGCCAGCAGCTTCGGACAGAACCAAGAGACCCAGTACTTC; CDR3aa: CASSFGQNQETQYF
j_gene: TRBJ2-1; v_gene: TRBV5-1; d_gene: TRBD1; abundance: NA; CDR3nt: TGCGCCAGCAGCTCTTCGGGACAGGGCTTGAATGAGCAGTTCTTC; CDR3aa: CASSSSGQGLNEQFF
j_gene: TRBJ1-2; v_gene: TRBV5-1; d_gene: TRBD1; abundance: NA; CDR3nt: TGCGCCAGCAGCCCCCAGGGGACAGGGGGCGCAAACTATGGCTACACCTTC; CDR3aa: CASSPQGTGGANYGYTF
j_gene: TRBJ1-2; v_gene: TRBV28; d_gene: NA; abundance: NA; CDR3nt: TGTGCCAGCAGTTTGTCGGCAGGCGGAGGCTATGGCTACACCTTC; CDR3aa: CASSLSAGGGYGYTF
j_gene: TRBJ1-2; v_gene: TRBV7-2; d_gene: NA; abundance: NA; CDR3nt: TGTGCCAGCAAGACTGACAGGTGGTATGGCTACACCTTC; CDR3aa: CASKTDRWYGYTF
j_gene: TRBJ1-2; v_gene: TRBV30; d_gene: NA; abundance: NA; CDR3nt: TGTGCCTGCACACCGGTCGGGTTTAACTATGGCTACACCTTC; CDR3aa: CACTPVGFNYGYTF
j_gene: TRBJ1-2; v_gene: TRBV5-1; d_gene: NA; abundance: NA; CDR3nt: TGCGCCAGCAGCTTGGCGGCAGGGTCCGAGCCTGGCTACACCTTC; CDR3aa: CASSLAAGSEPGYTF
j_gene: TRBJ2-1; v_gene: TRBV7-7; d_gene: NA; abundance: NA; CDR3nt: TGTGCTAGCAGCTTAACGGGGGCGGGGGACAATGAGCAGTTCTTC; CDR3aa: CASSLTGAGDNEQFF
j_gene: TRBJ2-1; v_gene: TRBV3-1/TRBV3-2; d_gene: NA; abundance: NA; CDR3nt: TGTGCCAGCAGCCAAGATAGAGGCAATGAGCAGTTCTTC; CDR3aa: CASSQDRGNEQFF
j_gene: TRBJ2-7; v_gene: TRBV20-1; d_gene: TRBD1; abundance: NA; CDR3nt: TGCAGTGCTAGTCTCCCGGACAGGGCTAACGAGCAGTACTTC; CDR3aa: CSASLPDRANEQYF
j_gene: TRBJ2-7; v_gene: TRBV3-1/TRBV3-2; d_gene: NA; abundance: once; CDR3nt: TGTGCCAGCAGCCGCCTGCCAGAAATTACCTACGAGCAGTACTTC; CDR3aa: CASSRLPEITYEQYF
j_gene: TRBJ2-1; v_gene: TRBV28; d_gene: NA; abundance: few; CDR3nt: TGTGCCAGCAGCCAACAGCGACTAGCCTACAATGAGCAGTTCTTC; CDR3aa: CASSQQRLAYNEQFF
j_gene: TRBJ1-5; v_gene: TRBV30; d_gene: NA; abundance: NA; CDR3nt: TGTGCCTGGGGACCCGATCAGCCCCAGCATTTT; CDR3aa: CAWGPDQPQHF
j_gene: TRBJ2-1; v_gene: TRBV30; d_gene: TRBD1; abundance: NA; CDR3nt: TGTGCCTGGAGTATTCGGGACAGGGGCTTTTACAATGAGCAGTTCTTC; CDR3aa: CAWSIRDRGFYNEQFF
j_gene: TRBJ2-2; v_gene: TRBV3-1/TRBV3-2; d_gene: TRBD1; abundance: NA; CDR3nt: TGTGCCAGCAGCCCAACCCCCGGGACAGGGGGTATCTCCGGGGAGCTGTTTTTT; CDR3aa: CASSPTPGTGGISGELFF